This T cell receptor (beta chain) was found in a study of T-cell reconstitution after alpha-beta-depleted transplantation in children. The TCRbeta library was prepared with unique molecular identifiers. TCRdb re-called the PCR reads through MiXCR, storing one row per CDR3 protein. This table has 110,000 or so distinct CDR3 sequences, 5% to 8% appearing once. This CDR3 has 15 residues. Germline V gene data show CDR1 as SGHTA and CDR2 as FQGNSA. V was pared by 2 bases and J by 5 bases, with 4 bases of the junction left unmatched. Sample: PBMCs, mostly from graft donor cells, taken 360 days after TCRalphabeta/CD19-depleted stem cell transplant. The receptor was isolated from a male patient aged 2 to 10 who had a stem cell transplant for acute lymphoblastic leukemia, so the T cells may come from the graft donor. This chain connects TRBV7-2 to TRBJ2-2; 8 bases are shared with TRBD2. The CDR3 region is CASSLTSGGTGELFF. The DNA of the CDR3 is TGTGCCAGCAGCTTAACTAGCGGTGGGACCGGGGAGCTGTTTTTT. Based on the CDR3 plus reference TRBV7-2 and TRBJ2-2, the full variable domain is GAGVSQSPSNKVTEKGKDVELRCDPISGHTALYWYRQSLGQGLEFLIYFQGNSAPDKSGLPSDRFSAERTGGSVSTLTIQRTQQEDSAVYLCASSLTSGGTGELFFGEGSRLTVL.